The 27 T cell receptor beta chains presented below share a single source sample, sequenced in a study of T cells in localized non-small cell lung cancer. The repertoire was sequenced with immunoSEQ multiplex PCR; TCRdb's copy has only in-frame clones and lacks some. The profile covers roughly 89,000 clones, with roughly 88% appearing a single time and over 3.5% taken by the ten largest. Specimen: PBMCs, collected before any cancer treatment. The source of these receptors is a woman aged 35 to 75 with stage II squamous cell lung carcinoma.

The chain combines TRBV28 with TRBJ2-2; D gene ambiguous. Between the trimmed V and J ends, which lost 7 bases and 4 bases, there was a span of 16 bases. Per the germline V gene, CDR1 is MDHEN and CDR2 is SYDVKM. The CDR3 contains 15 residues. CDR3 loop: CASNPPAASTGELFF. The DNA of the CDR3 is TGTGCCAGCAACCCTCCGGCAGCCTCCACCGGGGAGCTGTTTTTT.

This chain links TRBV6-1 with TRBJ1-2; 9 bases agree with TRBD1. The CDR3 sequence is 14 residues long. CDR1 is MNHNS and CDR2 is SASEGT in the germline V gene. With 5 bases clipped from V and 4 bases from J, the junction kept 5 bases outside the gene matches. This chain's CDR3 is CASSPNRGPYGYTF. The CDR3, as DNA: TGTGCCAGCAGTCCAAACAGGGGGCCCTATGGCTACACCTTC.

The chain has TRBV22-1 and TRBJ1-5. TRBV22-1 is assigned pseudogene status. CDR3 length: 13 residues. This CDR3 is CPGSARGNQPQHF. The DNA for the CDR3 is TGTCCTGGGAGCGCACGGGGTAATCAGCCCCAGCATTTT.

The chain employs TRBV21-1 and TRBJ2-6; the table's D call of TRBD2 was not tested on the DNA. TRBV21-1 is assigned pseudogene status. This CDR3 is built from 14 residues. The CDR3 coding sequence is TGTGCCAGCAGCGTTAGCTTAGGGGCCAACGTCCTGACTTTC. It yields the protein CASSVSLGANVLTF.

The V and J genes are TRBV30 and TRBJ2-1, with TRBD2 matching over 10 bases. V shed 0 bases, J shed 7 bases, and the junction held 3 bases outside the gene matches. The CDR3 covers 14 residues. CDR1 is GTSNPN and CDR2 is SVGIG in the germline V gene (reference sequence). The DNA of the CDR3 is TGTGCCTGGAGTGTGCTAGCGGGAGATAATGAGCAGTTCTTC. It specifies CAWSVLAGDNEQFF.

The chain links TRBV14 to TRBJ2-7, with D unclear. Germline V CDR1 and CDR2: SGHDN, FVKESK. The CDR3 has 11 residues. The V end lost 0 bases, the J end lost 9 bases, and 6 bases lay between the germline ends. Here the CDR3 reads CASSQDPVQYF. The CDR3 DNA reads as TGTGCCAGCAGCCAAGATCCGGTGCAGTACTTC.

This clone has a single count. This chain uses TRBV6-5 with TRBJ1-1, with D uncertain. Germline V lookup: CDR1 MNHEY, CDR2 SVGAGI. The V end was cut by 4 bases, the J end by 0 bases, with 12 bases between. There are 15 residues in the CDR3. CDR3: CASSFGQTLNTEAFF. CDR3 sequence (DNA): TGTGCCAGCAGTTTTGGGCAGACCTTGAACACTGAAGCTTTCTTT.

This clone was seen a handful of times. This sequence joins TRBV11-2 and TRBJ2-6; D is unresolved. V was pared by 1 base and J by 0 bases, with 13 bases between. The germline V gene encodes CDR1 SGHAT and CDR2 FQNNGV. The CDR3 loop spans 18 amino acids. CDR3 in DNA: TGTGCCAGCAGCTTAGTTCCCGCCAGGTTCTCTGGGGCCAACGTCCTGACTTTC. Amino acids: CASSLVPARFSGANVLTF. Using reference TRBV11-2 and TRBJ2-6 for the parts outside the CDR3, the full variable domain is EAGVAQSPRYKIIEKRQSVAFWCNPISGHATLYWYQQILGQGPKLLIQFQNNGVVDDSQLPKDRFSAERLKGVDSTLKIQPAKLEDSAVYLCASSLVPARFSGANVLTFGAGSRLTVL.

Comments on this clone: Other DNA sequences of this sample code for an identical CDR3. The genes are TRBV7-9 and TRBJ1-3, with D hard to call. The CDR3 is 15 amino acids. V dropped 1 base and J dropped 0 bases, with 7 bases sitting between them. Germline V gene data show CDR1 as SEHNR and CDR2 as FQNEAQ (reference sequence). CDR3 loop: CASSLEGGSGNTIYF. The CDR3 DNA sequence: TGTGCCAGCAGCTTAGAGGGTGGCTCTGGAAACACCATATATTTT.

The V gene is TRBV5-1, the J gene TRBJ2-7; D is perhaps TRBD2 (6 bases). There are 15 residues in the CDR3. Trimming took 4 bases from V and 0 from J, leaving 14 bases between them. Germline values: CDR1 SGHRS, CDR2 YFSETQ. CDR3 sequence reads: CASSLLAGSSYEQYF. The CDR3 bases are TGCGCCAGCAGCCTACTCGCGGGGTCCTCCTACGAGCAGTACTTC.

This chain joins TRBV6-1 and TRBJ1-1; possible D gene TRBD1, 5 bases. Germline CDR1 reads MNHNS; CDR2 reads SASEGT. The CDR3 covers 12 residues. CDR3 sequence reads: CVRGAGNTEAFF. CDR3 bases: TGTGTCCGAGGGGCTGGGAACACTGAAGCTTTCTTT.

The CDR3 reads CASSLGSGPATRGYTF. The CDR3 nucleotides read TGTGCCAGCAGCTTGGGTTCCGGACCAGCAACGAGGGGCTACACCTTC. The chain is built from TRBV5-6 and TRBJ1-2; D remains ambiguous. Germline V CDR1 and CDR2: SGHDT, YYEEEE. This CDR3 contains 16 residues. The V end lost 0 bases, the J end lost 8 bases, and 20 bases lay between the germline ends.

The chain recombines TRBV29-1 with TRBJ2-3, with TRBD1 matching over 8 bases. V lost 6 bases, J lost 0 bases, and 5 bases stayed unmatched. This CDR3 has 14 residues. Germline V gene lookup returns CDR1 SQVTM and CDR2 ANQGSEA. The DNA for the CDR3 is TGCAGCGTACCAAGGACAGGGAGCACAGATACGCAGTATTTT. Translated, it gives CSVPRTGSTDTQYF.

The chain carries TRBV28 and TRBJ1-2, with 7 bases lining up with TRBD1. This CDR3 is built from 14 residues. The junction had 8 bases not matched to a gene; V was cut back by 5 bases and J by 5 bases. Germline-derived CDR1 and CDR2 are MDHEN and SYDVKM. CDR3 sequence: CASSPWGQLYGYTF. Written as DNA, the CDR3 is TGTGCCAGCAGTCCGTGGGGACAGCTTTATGGCTACACCTTC.

The rearrangement uses TRBV5-4 and TRBJ1-2; 7 bases agree with TRBD1. With V trimmed by 4 bases and J by 4 bases, 7 bases remained unmatched. The CDR3 runs to 14 residues. Germline CDR1 is SGHNT and CDR2 is YYREEE (reference sequence). Here the CDR3 reads CASSMTGFSYGYTF. For the CDR3, the DNA is TGTGCCAGCAGCATGACAGGGTTTTCCTATGGCTACACCTTC.

V usage is TRBV6-1 and J usage is TRBJ1-6; the match to TRBD1 covers 7 bases. The V gene's germline CDR1 is MNHNS and CDR2 SASEGT. The length of the CDR3 is 14 residues. V was clipped by 11 bases and J by 10 bases; unmatched bases: 14. The CDR3 spells CAGSSGGVDSPLHF. CDR3 in DNA: TGTGCCGGTTCCTCAGGGGGAGTAGACTCACCCCTCCACTTT.

The chain joins TRBV18 to TRBJ1-1, with D unclear. Trimming pared 1 base from V and 9 bases from J, leaving 9 bases between. The CDR3 runs to 12 residues. Germline CDR1 is KGHSH and CDR2 is LQKENI. CDR3 DNA sequence: TGTGCCAGCTCACCACAGACGGATAAAGCTTTCTTT. Protein: CASSPQTDKAFF.

The CDR3 region is CSVDTGGLYNEQFF. Here the CDR3 DNA reads TGCAGCGTTGATACGGGGGGGCTTTACAATGAGCAGTTCTTC. The V gene is TRBV29-1, the J gene TRBJ2-1; 8 bases line up with TRBD2. The CDR3 length is 14 residues. The junction had 5 bases not matched to a gene; V was cut back by 3 bases and J by 4 bases. Germline values: CDR1 SQVTM, CDR2 ANQGSEA.

The chain uses TRBV5-1 and TRBJ2-5; D is perhaps TRBD1 or TRBD2 (6 bases each). This CDR3 spans 15 amino acids. The V gene lost 4 bases and the J gene lost 4 bases, with 17 bases spanning the gap. CDR1 is SGHRS, CDR2 YFSETQ, per germline. CDR3 protein: CASSRTAAGGETQYF. The CDR3 bases are TGCGCCAGCAGCCGGACAGCGGCCGGGGGAGAGACCCAGTACTTC.

V usage is TRBV6-6 and J usage is TRBJ2-7, with D possibly matching TRBD1 (5 bases). Germline CDR1 is MNHNY and CDR2 is SVGAGI (reference sequence). The CDR3 spans 14 residues. V shed 4 bases and J shed 1 base, with 11 bases lying between them. CDR3 nucleotide sequence: TGTGCCAGCAGTTCAGGGTCGAAATCCTACGAGCAGTACTTC. As protein: CASSSGSKSYEQYF.

V usage is TRBV6-6 and J usage is TRBJ1-1; 8 nucleotides line up with TRBD1. Germline-derived CDR1 and CDR2 are MNHNY and SVGAGI (reference sequence). CDR3 length equals 12 residues. The J segment lost 12 bases and the V segment lost 5 bases, leaving 8 bases of the junction unmatched. DNA for the CDR3: TGTGCCAGCAGTAATGGACAGGGCCCATCTTTCTTT. Its protein is CASSNGQGPSFF.

Note on this clone: The junction does not match germline at one end; this may be a read error. The chain employs TRBV28 and TRBJ1-2; D gene ambiguous. The CDR3 has 13 amino acids. CDR1 MDHEN and CDR2 SYDVKM come from the germline V gene. CDR3: CASSSHPARAISF. In DNA form, the CDR3 reads TGTGCCAGCAGTTCCCATCCTGCTCGGGCTATCTCCTTC.

The chain couples TRBV27 to TRBJ2-7; maybe TRBD1 (6 bases). Trimming stripped 5 bases from V and 3 bases from J, with 17 bases between. The germline V gene encodes CDR1 MNHEY and CDR2 SMNVEV (reference sequence). This CDR3 spans 15 amino acids. CDR3 coding DNA: TGTGCCAGCAGTCTGGGACATCCTAGTCTCTACGAGCAGTACTTC. Its protein is CASSLGHPSLYEQYF.

The V call is TRBV19, the J call TRBJ2-6, with TRBD1 matching 9 bases. Germline V CDR1 and CDR2: LNHDA, SQIVND (reference sequence). CDR3 length equals 17 residues. Unmatched junction bases numbered 7, after V lost 7 bases and J lost 0 bases. In nucleotides, the CDR3 is TGTGCCAGTACCCGACAGGGGGTGAACTCTGGGGCCAACGTCCTGACTTTC. This gives the protein CASTRQGVNSGANVLTF.

The V gene is TRBV5-1, the J gene TRBJ1-2, with TRBD1 as a possible D gene (5 bases). V was cut by 1 base and J by 8 bases, with 18 bases left in between. The CDR3 totals 15 residues. The V gene's germline CDR1 is SGHRS and CDR2 YFSETQ. CDR3: CASSLRLGVTEGYTF. The CDR3 nucleotides are TGCGCCAGCAGCTTGAGACTCGGGGTGACAGAAGGCTACACCTTC.

The gene calls are TRBV7-8 and TRBJ2-1; 8 bases line up with TRBD2. The CDR3 is 16 amino acids. From germline, CDR1 is SGHVS and CDR2 FQNEAQ. J gave up 6 bases and V 1 base, and 8 bases lay outside the gene matches. The CDR3 reads CASSLVSGSTSNEQFF. In DNA, the CDR3 is TGTGCCAGCAGCTTAGTAAGCGGGAGTACCAGCAATGAGCAGTTCTTC.

This clone has only one observation. The rearrangement links TRBV15 to TRBJ1-3; maybe TRBD1 (5 bases). V lost 0 bases to trimming and J lost 0 bases, with 12 bases between them. The germline V gene encodes CDR1 LNHNV and CDR2 YYDKDF (reference sequence). There are 17 residues in the CDR3. The chain's CDR3 is CATSRDWQGLSGNTIYF. The CDR3 DNA reads as TGTGCCACCAGCAGAGATTGGCAGGGCCTCTCTGGAAACACCATATATTTT.